This TCR beta chain comes out of a study of T cell responses to AZD1222 COVID-19 vaccine (dated by TCRdb to the early 2020s). General notes on the study: AZD1222 recipients given second doses at about 4 weeks or at about 12 weeks were pooled, since spike-specific TCR depth and breadth were not found to differ between the two schedules. Trial participants were enrolled by age into 18-55, 56-69 and 70-plus year subgroups, with roughly 160, 29 and 62 TCR-sequenced participants respectively. A total of 233 trial participants underwent TCR sequencing, of whom 200 to 220 had received two doses of AZD1222 and about 25 had received two doses of the MenACWY control vaccine.

The CDR3 regions of human TCRbeta chains were analyzed by immunosequencing. On the authors' methods: Repertoire TCRs were checked for matches against a reference library of SARS-CoV-2-specific TCRs that had been generated using the MIRA antigen-specificity platform. Breadth meant the fraction of unique TCRs that were SARS-CoV-2-associated, whereas depth meant the fraction of total T cells that were SARS-CoV-2-associated. Using the MIRA data, each spike-specific TCR was mapped to the spike region that the TCR reacts to and placed in a CD4 or CD8 class. Log10-transformed breadth and depth values were compared by one-way ANOVA with Sidak's multiple comparisons tests. TCRdb's version of the immuneACCESS table is confined to in-frame rearrangements and falls short of the full clone set. An unresolved V gene accounts for under half of the shortfall where checked; the remainder is of unknown origin. V, J and clone size are those of that table, while D and trimming were read from the DNA. Within this sample are fewer than 150,000 clones, with 90% to 95% of them counted one time only. Of the sample, roughly 5% falls within the top ten clones.

The time point label of this sample denotes: baseline before first vaccination. Vaccinee samples came from UK trials COV001 and COV002, including a single-blind randomized controlled phase 2/3 trial of AZD1222 (ChAdOx1 nCoV-19) in healthy adults. For TCRbeta chain sequencing, PBMC samples were collected from trial participants at day 0 and at day 28 after the second dose. Overall study outcomes, separate from this receptor: Vaccine-associated CD4 TCRs spanned the whole spike protein, with dominant responses in regions 160-218 and 743-854. Because no samples from the day 14 peak response were available, repertoires could be characterized only after the peak T cell response. The 56-69-year group was small, and its depth increase did not reach significance, likely because of low power. Only five or six AZD1222 recipients were SARS-CoV-2 seropositive at baseline, limiting conclusions about previously exposed vaccinees. Participants were mostly white British, with more females than males. The authors suggested clonal diversity may have been underestimated. Reportedly, close to half of the unique spike-specific TCRs recognized epitopes lying outside the regions that are mutated in the B.1.351 and B.1.1.7 variants. After two AZD1222 doses, spike-specific TCR breadth and depth were significantly higher than at day 0 and than in MenACWY recipients.

Turning to this clone: No antigen is known for it. Base-call qualities are not available, and no considerably larger clone is one nucleotide away.

From its cysteine to its phenylalanine, the CDR3 spans 12 amino acids. Solely the CDR3 DNA is kept, with 36 bases framed from the first base. V is cut by 6 bases and J by 9 bases, and the space between the germline ends is 12 bases. The receptor's source is an adult in good health. The chain couples TRBV12-3 or TRBV12-4 to TRBJ2-1, with no confidently assigned D gene. The specimen comprised peripheral blood, sampled on day 0 of AZD1222 vaccination. The CDR3 protein: CASSRPLSEQFF. At the DNA level, the sequence is TGTGCCAGCAGCCGCCCCCTCAGTGAGCAGTTCTTC.